This T cell receptor (beta chain) was found in a study of blood T cell repertoires in COVID-19. This CDR3 contains 12 residues. Germline V gene lookup returns CDR1 LGHNA and CDR2 YNFKEQ. V was trimmed by 3 bases and J by 8 bases, leaving 10 bases between them. Some clones are missing from TCRdb's copy, which holds only in-frame ones; the method was immunoSEQ multiplex PCR. Among about 190,000 clones, 84% were seen once, and the ten largest hold less than 20%. The sequenced sample was peripheral blood. This sequence was found in a human donor in a cohort sampled during active COVID-19. The chain uses TRBV4-2 and TRBJ1-2, with a possible D match to TRBD1 (5 bases). The CDR3 DNA sequence: TGTGCCAGCAGCCAGCAGGGTGGGGGCTACACCTTC. It translates to CASSQQGGGYTF.